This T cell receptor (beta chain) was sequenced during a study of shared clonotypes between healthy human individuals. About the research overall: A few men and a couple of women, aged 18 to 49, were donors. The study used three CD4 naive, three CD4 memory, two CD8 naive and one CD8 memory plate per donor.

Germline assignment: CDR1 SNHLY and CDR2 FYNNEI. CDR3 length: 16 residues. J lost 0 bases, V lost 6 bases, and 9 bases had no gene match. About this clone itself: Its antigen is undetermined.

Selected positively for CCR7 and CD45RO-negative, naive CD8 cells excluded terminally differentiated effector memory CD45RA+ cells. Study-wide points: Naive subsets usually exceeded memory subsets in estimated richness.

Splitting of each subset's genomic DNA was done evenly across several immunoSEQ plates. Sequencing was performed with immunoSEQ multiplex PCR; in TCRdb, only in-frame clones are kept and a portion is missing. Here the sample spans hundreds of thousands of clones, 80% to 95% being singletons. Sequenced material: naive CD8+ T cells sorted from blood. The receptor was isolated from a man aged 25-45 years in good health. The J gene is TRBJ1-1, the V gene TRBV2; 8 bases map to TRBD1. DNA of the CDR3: TGTGCCAGCAGCGGTCCTTGGACAGGGCTGAACACTGAAGCTTTCTTT. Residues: CASSGPWTGLNTEAFF.